A single sample gave rise to the 30 T cell receptor beta chains below, sequenced in a study of OX40 agonist ivuxolimab in advanced cancers. The table came from immunoSEQ multiplex PCR; TCRdb's copy has only in-frame clones and leaves some out. The sample lists fewer than 80,000 clones, 80% to 90% occurring once. The sequencing here drew on CD4+ or CD8+ T cells sorted from blood, taken in a trial of the OX40 agonist ivuxolimab. The receptors were gathered from an adult with an advanced solid tumor such as melanoma, head and neck, liver or kidney cancer.

V and J are TRBV7-2 and TRBJ2-7; D remains ambiguous. Germline V gene lookup returns CDR1 SGHTA and CDR2 FQGNSA. The V gene lost 1 base and the J gene lost 2 bases, with 9 bases spanning the gap. The CDR3 runs 14 residues. CDR3 DNA sequence: TGTGCCAGCAGCTTAGGCCCCTCTGCCTACGAGCAGTACTTC. Translating it yields CASSLGPSAYEQYF.

This clone was seen ten or more times. The V and J genes are TRBV7-3 and TRBJ2-7, with 7 bases that match TRBD2. The CDR3 spans 14 residues. Germline V gene data show CDR1 as SGHTA and CDR2 as FQGTGA. The V and J ends lost 1 base and 6 bases, in that order; junction bases with no gene match: 6. The CDR3 DNA sequence: TGTGCCAGCAGCTTAAGTGCGGGAGTGTTCGAGCAGTACTTC. It specifies CASSLSAGVFEQYF.

The V gene is TRBV5-1, the J gene TRBJ1-1, with a possible D match to TRBD1 (6 bases). CDR1 is SGHRS and CDR2 is YFSETQ in the germline V gene. This CDR3 is 13 amino acids long. V was cut by 7 bases and J by 4 bases, with 14 bases left in between. The DNA for the CDR3 is TGCGCCAGCCGGGACACCCTGGGCACTGAAGCTTTCTTT. Its translation is CASRDTLGTEAFF.

This CDR3 reads CASTLSSGNTIYF. CDR3 nucleotide sequence: TGTGCCAGCACCCTATCCTCTGGAAACACCATATATTTT. The J gene is TRBJ1-3, the V gene TRBV6-1; D is ambiguous. V shed 7 bases and J shed 0 bases, with 7 bases lying between them. CDR1 is MNHNS and CDR2 is SASEGT in the germline V gene. This CDR3 spans 13 amino acids.

V and J are TRBV5-6 and TRBJ2-1; D is unclear. V dropped 4 bases and J dropped 8 bases, with 10 bases sitting between them. Germline V gene data show CDR1 as SGHDT and CDR2 as YYEEEE. The CDR3 loop spans 12 amino acids. CDR3 residues: CASSASSHEQFF. Written as DNA, the CDR3 is TGTGCCAGCAGCGCATCGTCTCATGAGCAGTTCTTC.

This chain joins TRBV5-1 and TRBJ1-4; D gene uncertain. Germline V gives CDR1 SGHRS, CDR2 YFSETQ. The CDR3 has 15 amino acids. With 2 bases removed from V and 2 bases from J, the gap between germline ends came to 10 bases. This CDR3 reads CASSFVQSTNEKLFF. The CDR3 nucleotides are TGCGCCAGCAGCTTTGTTCAATCGACTAATGAAAAACTGTTTTTT. Variable domain in full (rest from reference TRBV5-1 and TRBJ1-4): KAGVTQTPRYLIKTRGQQVTLSCSPISGHRSVSWYQQTPGQGLQFLFEYFSETQRNKGNFPGRFSGRQFSNSRSEMNVSTLELGDSALYLCASSFVQSTNEKLFFGSGTQLSVL.

This chain connects TRBV19 to TRBJ2-7; TRBD2 agrees at 13 bases. With 5 bases clipped from V and 3 bases from J, the junction kept 7 bases outside the gene matches. Germline V gene lookup returns CDR1 LNHDA and CDR2 SQIVND (reference sequence). CDR3 size: 16 residues. The CDR3 is CASSSGTSGNRYEQYF. CDR3 bases: TGTGCCAGTAGTTCGGGGACTAGCGGGAACCGCTACGAGCAGTACTTC.

The chain carries TRBV7-9 and TRBJ2-5, with D possibly TRBD2 on 7 matching bases. CDR1 SEHNR and CDR2 FQNEAQ come from the germline V gene (reference sequence). Trimming took 5 bases from V and 5 from J, leaving 15 bases between them. This CDR3 spans 14 amino acids. CDR3 protein: CASSLRGGVETQYF. The CDR3 DNA sequence: TGTGCCAGCAGCCTGAGGGGGGGAGTGGAGACCCAGTACTTC. The full variable domain, completed using reference TRBV7-9 and TRBJ2-5, is DTGVSQNPRHKITKRGQNVTFRCDPISEHNRLYWYRQTLGQGPEFLTYFQNEAQLEKSRLLSDRFSAERPKGSFSTLEIQRTEQGDSAMYLCASSLRGGVETQYFGPGTRLLVL.

The chain recombines TRBV29-1 with TRBJ1-3; 7 nucleotides align to TRBD1. J was trimmed by 0 bases and V by 6 bases; bases with no gene match: 2. CDR3 length: 13 residues. Looked up from germline, CDR1 is SQVTM and CDR2 is ANQGSEA. CDR3 residues: CSVGDSSGNTIYF. In DNA, the CDR3 is TGCAGCGTCGGGGACAGCTCTGGAAACACCATATATTTT.

This chain connects TRBV2 to TRBJ1-1; 10 bases line up with TRBD1. The length of the CDR3 is 17 residues. The V and J ends lost 4 bases and 5 bases, in that order; junction bases with no gene match: 13. Germline loops: CDR1 SNHLY, CDR2 FYNNEI. In DNA, the CDR3 is TGTGCCAGCAGTGGGGCGGGACAGGGGTTCGGGGGAACTGAAGCTTTCTTT. This codes for CASSGAGQGFGGTEAFF.

This clone has just a few counts. The chain recombines TRBV9 with TRBJ1-2; a weak D match, TRBD1 (6 bases). CDR1 SGDLS and CDR2 YYNGEE come from the germline V gene. Trimming cost V 3 bases and J 1 base, with 13 bases left between them. This CDR3 has 15 amino acids. CDR3 nucleotides: TGTGCCAGCAGCGCCGAGAGGACAGTTAACTATGGCTACACCTTC. It is translated as CASSAERTVNYGYTF.

The V gene is TRBV10-3, the J gene TRBJ1-5, with no clear D. Trimming removed 5 bases from V and 1 base from J, with 9 bases in between. The CDR3 totals 14 residues. From germline, CDR1 is ENHRY and CDR2 SYGVKD. Here the CDR3 reads CAISRTLSNQPQHF. DNA of the CDR3: TGTGCCATCAGTAGGACCCTAAGCAATCAGCCCCAGCATTTT.

The V call is TRBV5-1, the J call TRBJ2-3; 9 bases are shared with TRBD2. This CDR3 has 19 residues. CDR1 is SGHRS and CDR2 is YFSETQ in the germline V gene. The trim removed 2 bases at V and 1 base at J, leaving 14 bases unmatched. CDR3 residues: CASSLVHGLAPNRTDTQYF. CDR3 nucleotides: TGCGCCAGCAGCTTAGTCCACGGACTAGCGCCCAACCGCACAGATACGCAGTATTTT. Supplemented by reference TRBV5-1 and TRBJ2-3, the full variable domain reads KAGVTQTPRYLIKTRGQQVTLSCSPISGHRSVSWYQQTPGQGLQFLFEYFSETQRNKGNFPGRFSGRQFSNSRSEMNVSTLELGDSALYLCASSLVHGLAPNRTDTQYFGPGTRLTVL.

J is TRBJ1-2 and V is TRBV11-1; D perhaps matches TRBD1 (6 bases). Trimming took off 4 bases at V and 7 bases at J, with 13 bases between the two ends. Germline CDR1 and CDR2: SGHAT and FQDESV (reference sequence). This CDR3 comprises 13 residues. CDR3 loop: CASSSTGQGGYTF. As DNA, the CDR3 is TGTGCCAGCAGCTCTACGGGACAAGGTGGCTACACCTTC.

The gene calls are TRBV28 and TRBJ2-7, with TRBD1 matching over 11 bases. V lost 9 bases, J lost 5 bases, and 9 bases stayed unmatched. This CDR3 contains 14 residues. Germline-derived CDR1 and CDR2 are MDHEN and SYDVKM. The CDR3, as DNA: TGTGCCAGTTCCTGGGACAGGGGGTCGAACGAGCAGTACTTC. Translating gives CASSWDRGSNEQYF.

V gene TRBV18 combines with J gene TRBJ2-3; D unresolved. Germline V gene data show CDR1 as KGHSH and CDR2 as LQKENI. The CDR3 totals 14 residues. Trimming stripped 0 bases from V and 3 bases from J, with 7 bases between. The CDR3 here is CASSPPPRTDTQYF. The CDR3 DNA reads TGTGCCAGCTCACCACCGCCACGGACAGATACGCAGTATTTT. The full variable domain, in which reference TRBV18 and TRBJ2-3 provide the parts outside the CDR3, is NAGVMQNPRHLVRRRGQEARLRCSPMKGHSHVYWYRQLPEEGLKFMVYLQKENIIDESGMPKERFSAEFPKEGPSILRIQQVVRGDSAAYFCASSPPPRTDTQYFGPGTRLTVL.

The V gene is TRBV6-6, the J gene TRBJ2-5; 9 nucleotides match TRBD2. Germline trimming cut 10 bases from V and 5 bases from J; bases unmatched to any gene: 8. CDR1 is MNHNY and CDR2 is SVGAGI in the germline V gene (reference sequence). The CDR3 extends over 13 amino acids. The CDR3 reads CAIRGSGSETQYF. The CDR3 DNA follows: TGTGCCATTCGCGGTAGCGGGAGTGAGACCCAGTACTTC.

V usage is TRBV21-1 and J usage is TRBJ2-3; TRBD1 reflects the table's D call only, with no check against the DNA. TRBV21-1 is reported as a pseudogene. This CDR3 comprises 12 residues. The CDR3 sequence is CASPGTGDTQYF. The DNA for the CDR3 is TGTGCCAGCCCCGGGACAGGAGATACGCAGTATTTT.

The chain is built from TRBV7-9 and TRBJ2-2, with D tentatively TRBD1 (7 bases). Germline CDR1 and CDR2: SEHNR and FQNEAQ (reference sequence). The V gene lost 4 bases and the J gene lost 1 base, with 13 bases spanning the gap. This CDR3 contains 16 residues. The CDR3 region is CASSYYRGGNTGELFF. CDR3 in DNA: TGTGCCAGCAGCTACTACAGGGGAGGGAACACCGGGGAGCTGTTTTTT.

The J gene is TRBJ1-1, the V gene TRBV7-2; D is possibly TRBD1 (5 bases). This CDR3 spans 14 amino acids. Germline values: CDR1 SGHTA, CDR2 FQGNSA. V was cut by 8 bases and J by 0 bases, with 13 bases left in between. The CDR3 loop reads CASLVGRLNTEAFF. CDR3 nucleotides: TGTGCCAGCCTCGTGGGACGGCTGAACACTGAAGCTTTCTTT.

The chain carries TRBV7-9 and TRBJ1-2; 7 bases are a match to TRBD1. Germline assignment: CDR1 SEHNR and CDR2 FQNEAQ (reference sequence). The CDR3 has 13 amino acids. Trimming removed 5 bases from V and 6 bases from J; junction bases left unmatched: 6. CDR3 residues: CASSRQGGDGYTF. CDR3 nucleotides: TGTGCCAGCAGCCGACAGGGAGGCGATGGCTACACCTTC. Combining the CDR3 with reference TRBV7-9 and TRBJ1-2 gives the whole variable domain DTGVSQNPRHKITKRGQNVTFRCDPISEHNRLYWYRQTLGQGPEFLTYFQNEAQLEKSRLLSDRFSAERPKGSFSTLEIQRTEQGDSAMYLCASSRQGGDGYTFGSGTRLTVV.

The genes are TRBV10-3 and TRBJ2-7; TRBD1 is a possible D gene (6 bases). Trimming pared 6 bases from V and 5 bases from J, leaving 17 bases between. Germline V gene lookup returns CDR1 ENHRY and CDR2 SYGVKD. This CDR3 spans 14 amino acids. Here the CDR3 reads CAISVEQGGDEQYF. Here the CDR3 DNA reads TGTGCCATCAGCGTCGAACAGGGTGGGGACGAGCAGTACTTC.

The chain combines TRBV27 with TRBJ2-5; TRBD1 matches 8 bases. Trimming took 2 bases from V and 5 from J; bases not matched to a gene: 4. Germline CDR1 MNHEY, CDR2 SMNVEV (reference sequence). CDR3 length: 14 residues. CDR3 sequence: CASSLQGASETQYF. The CDR3 DNA reads TGTGCCAGCAGTTTACAGGGGGCTTCCGAGACCCAGTACTTC.

The gene calls are TRBV5-1 and TRBJ2-7; 16 nucleotides line up with TRBD2. Per the germline V gene, CDR1 is SGHRS and CDR2 is YFSETQ. The CDR3 runs 17 residues. Trimming cost V 0 bases and J 3 bases; bases outside gene matches: 3. The CDR3: CASSLEGLAGGYYEQYF. CDR3 bases: TGCGCCAGCAGCTTGGAGGGACTAGCGGGAGGGTACTACGAGCAGTACTTC.

V and J are TRBV5-1 and TRBJ1-4; D is ambiguous. Deletions cut 1 base from V and 6 bases from J, with 10 bases between. This CDR3 is 14 amino acids long. CDR1 and CDR2 (germline): SGHRS, YFSETQ. The chain's CDR3 is CASSLTDGDEKLFF. CDR3 bases: TGCGCCAGCAGCTTGACGGATGGGGATGAAAAACTGTTTTTT. The full variable domain, rest sourced from reference TRBV5-1 and TRBJ1-4, is KAGVTQTPRYLIKTRGQQVTLSCSPISGHRSVSWYQQTPGQGLQFLFEYFSETQRNKGNFPGRFSGRQFSNSRSEMNVSTLELGDSALYLCASSLTDGDEKLFFGSGTQLSVL.

J is TRBJ2-3 and V is TRBV7-9, with D perhaps TRBD1 or TRBD2 (5 bases each). The CDR3 has 15 residues. The V gene's germline CDR1 is SEHNR and CDR2 FQNEAQ (reference sequence). V was clipped by 1 base and J by 5 bases, with 13 bases between them. The CDR3 loop is CASSLVAGAGDTQYF. The DNA of the CDR3 is TGTGCCAGCAGCTTAGTTGCCGGGGCGGGAGATACGCAGTATTTT.

In this sample, this clone turned up a few times. The rearrangement links TRBV10-3 to TRBJ2-1, with 8 positions matching TRBD2. V gave up 6 bases and J gave up 9 bases; unmatched junction bases: 10. The CDR3 is 14 residues long. From germline, CDR1 is ENHRY and CDR2 SYGVKD. The CDR3 region is CAIRGLGGIAEQFF. The CDR3 region has the DNA TGTGCCATCAGGGGACTAGGAGGTATCGCTGAGCAGTTCTTC.

The chain couples TRBV14 to TRBJ2-3; D uncertain. Trimming cost V 0 bases and J 2 bases, with 12 bases left between them. CDR3 size: 16 residues. CDR1 is SGHDN, CDR2 FVKESK, per germline. CDR3 residues: CASSQDRAIDTDTQYF. CDR3 DNA sequence: TGTGCCAGCAGCCAAGATAGGGCCATCGACACAGATACGCAGTATTTT.

This sequence joins TRBV10-3 and TRBJ1-5; 7 bases align to TRBD1. Germline CDR1 is ENHRY and CDR2 is SYGVKD. V shed 4 bases, J shed 7 bases, and the junction held 7 bases outside the gene matches. CDR3 length equals 14 residues. The CDR3 sequence is CAISGRQGGQPQHF. CDR3 in DNA: TGTGCCATCAGTGGCAGACAGGGTGGCCAGCCCCAGCATTTT.

In its sample, this clone was seen a few times. This chain joins TRBV11-2 and TRBJ2-1; D gene ambiguous. Germline V gives CDR1 SGHAT, CDR2 FQNNGV. Trimming stripped 7 bases from V and 2 bases from J, with 9 bases between. This CDR3 has 13 amino acids. Here the CDR3 DNA reads TGTGCCAGCACCCTTTATCCCTACAATGAGCAGTTCTTC. It codes for CASTLYPYNEQFF.